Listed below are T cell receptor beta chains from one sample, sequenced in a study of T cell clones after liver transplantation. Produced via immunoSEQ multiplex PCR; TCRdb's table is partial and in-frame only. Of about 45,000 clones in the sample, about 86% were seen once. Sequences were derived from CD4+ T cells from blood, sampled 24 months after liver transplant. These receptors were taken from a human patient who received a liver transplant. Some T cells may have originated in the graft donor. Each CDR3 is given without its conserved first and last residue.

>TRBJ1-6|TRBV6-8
ASRAPPGTGCHSPLH
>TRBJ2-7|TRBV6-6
ASTPGQREQY
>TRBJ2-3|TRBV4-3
ASSHRSGGRDTQY
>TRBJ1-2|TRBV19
ASSIAGAGYT
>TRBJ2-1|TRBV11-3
ASSLATGNNEQF
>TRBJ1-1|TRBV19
ASRAGTGLSEAF
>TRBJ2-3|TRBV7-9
ASTGLAPSTDTQY
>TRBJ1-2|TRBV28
ASKGGQIYT
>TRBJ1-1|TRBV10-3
AISVWGTEAF
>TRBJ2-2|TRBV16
ASSPLGAGGELF
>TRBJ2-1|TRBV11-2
ASTPPGYNEQF
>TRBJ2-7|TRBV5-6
ASNHREGRTYEQY
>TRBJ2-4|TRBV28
ASSLRTTVGIQY
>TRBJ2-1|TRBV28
ASSISFKQF
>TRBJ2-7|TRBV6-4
ASSATGQGAGEQY